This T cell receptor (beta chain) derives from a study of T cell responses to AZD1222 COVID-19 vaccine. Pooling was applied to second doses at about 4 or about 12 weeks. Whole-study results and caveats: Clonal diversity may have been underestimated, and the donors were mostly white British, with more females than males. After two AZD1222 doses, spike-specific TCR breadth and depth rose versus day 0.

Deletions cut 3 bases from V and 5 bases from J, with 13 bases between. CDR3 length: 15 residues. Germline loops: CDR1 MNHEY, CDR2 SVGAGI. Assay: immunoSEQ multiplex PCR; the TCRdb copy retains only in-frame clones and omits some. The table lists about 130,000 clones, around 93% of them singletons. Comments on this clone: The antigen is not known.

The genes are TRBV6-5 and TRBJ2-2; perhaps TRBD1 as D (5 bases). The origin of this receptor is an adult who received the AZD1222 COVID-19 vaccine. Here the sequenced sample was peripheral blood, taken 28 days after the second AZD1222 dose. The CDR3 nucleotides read TGTGCCAGCAGTTATAGGGGAAAATCAACCGGGGAGCTGTTTTTT. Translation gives CASSYRGKSTGELFF.